This T cell receptor beta chain came from a study of blood T cell repertoires in COVID-19. The overall study: Italy, Spain and the United States were the sources of the convalescent and acute COVID-19 samples.

The V gene lost 2 bases and the J gene lost 6 bases, with 10 bases spanning the gap. This CDR3 is built from 13 residues. The data were produced by immunoSEQ multiplex PCR, yet TCRdb's version contains in-frame clones alone and is incomplete. The table has a few hundred thousand clones, around 89% seen once; the top ten hold 1.2%. Individuals drawn from around 25 US areas were roughly 18 to 100 years old. Clinical history reported by participants formed the basis on which cohorts were assigned. The sequence derives from a man younger than 45 who had recovered from COVID-19. The rearrangement links TRBV12-3 or TRBV12-4 to TRBJ1-1, with D unclear. The sequencing input was PBMCs or T cells enriched from blood (not recorded which). The CDR3 DNA reads as TGTGCCAGCAGTTTACCCGGTGGTCCTGAAGCTTTCTTT. It encodes CASSLPGGPEAFF.